The clone carrying this TCR beta chain turned up a few times. It was with a sample-barcoded 5' primer and a J-beta primer mix that a second PCR of roughly 7 to 12 cycles was run. Each CDR3 protein is one row after TCRdb ran MiXCR on the 5' RACE reads. The table includes about 970,000 distinct CDR3 sequences, just over 50% detected once. The CDR3 length is 13 residues. Germline values: CDR1 DFQATT, CDR2 SNEGSKA (reference sequence). V lost 5 bases and J 4 bases, leaving 13 bases between the germline ends. This sample was included in a study of blood T cells in healthy people across ages. The chain has TRBV20-1 and TRBJ2-3; no clear D gene. The TCR originated in a woman in her sixties in good health. The sample comprised blood. The CDR3 loop reads CSAFTPMSDTQYF. The CDR3 DNA reads TGCAGTGCTTTCACTCCGATGTCAGATACGCAGTATTTT.